This T cell receptor (beta chain) was captured by sequencing in a study of blood T cell repertoires in COVID-19. TCRdb's table, derived via immunoSEQ multiplex PCR, lists solely in-frame clones and lacks some. The sample consists of about 150,000 clones, 70% to 85% of them appearing once. Germline V lookup: CDR1 SGHTA, CDR2 FQGNSA. The CDR3 runs 14 residues. With V trimmed by 5 bases and J by 8 bases, 10 bases remained unmatched. The sample taken for sequencing was peripheral blood. The receptor was isolated from a man aged 80 or over with COVID-19, enrolled during active disease. J is TRBJ1-1 and V is TRBV7-2; TRBD1 matches at 8 bases. In DNA, the CDR3 is TGTGCCAGCAGCCCCTGGACAGGGAGAGGGGAAGCTTTCTTT. The encoded protein is CASSPWTGRGEAFF.